These 25 T cell receptor beta chains were sequenced from one sample in a study of cytomegalovirus exposure and HLA in healthy donors. Amplification used 60 Vbeta primers and 13 Jbeta primers. Measured with immunoSEQ multiplex PCR; TCRdb has only the in-frame clones, and not every one. The table lists more than 95,000 clones, about 80% of them singletons, with more than 1.5% in the top ten. Input material: PBMCs. Receptors originate from a woman in her forties in good health and CMV-seronegative.

The chain employs TRBV7-8 and TRBJ1-2; D gene unclear. V dropped 2 bases and J dropped 2 bases, with 21 bases sitting between them. This CDR3 comprises 18 residues. Germline loops: CDR1 SGHVS, CDR2 FQNEAQ. CDR3 loop: CASSLFISQAAANYGYTF. The CDR3 DNA sequence: TGTGCCAGCAGCTTATTTATCAGCCAAGCGGCGGCGAACTATGGCTACACCTTC.

The chain carries TRBV9 and TRBJ1-1, with 9 bases identical to TRBD1. V lost 7 bases and J lost 7; bases outside the gene matches: 26. Germline CDR1 is SGDLS and CDR2 is YYNGEE. The length of the CDR3 is 19 residues. CDR3 bases: TGTGCCAGCCGTCACCAACATAGACAGGGGGTACCCCCCTGCCTTGAAGCTTTCTTT. Encoded protein: CASRHQHRQGVPPCLEAFF.

Here the CDR3 DNA reads TGTGCCAGCAGCCCTCGACTAGCGGGTCCTAACTCCTACGAGCAGTACTTC. Protein sequence: CASSPRLAGPNSYEQYF. This chain joins TRBV16 and TRBJ2-7; 10 bases are shared with TRBD2. Germline V CDR1 and CDR2: KGHSY, FQNENV. The CDR3 extends over 17 amino acids. Trimming at V came to 4 bases and at J to 0 bases, leaving 9 bases not matched to a gene.

A note on this clone: One end of the junction does not line up with germline, which may come from a read error. Other nucleotide sequences in the sample specify the same CDR3. The chain recombines TRBV27 with TRBJ1-1; the D is unclear. This CDR3 has 13 residues. Per germline, CDR1 MNHEY and CDR2 SMNVEV (reference sequence). As DNA, the CDR3 is TGTGCCAGCAGTTTAGATGCGTGGTCTGAAGCCTTCTTT. Translated, it gives CASSLDAWSEAFF.

The rearrangement joins TRBV7-3 to TRBJ1-4; 9 bases are a match to TRBD1. CDR1 is SGHTA and CDR2 is FQGTGA in the germline V gene. CDR3 length: 14 residues. Trimming removed 6 bases from V and 8 bases from J; junction bases left unmatched: 7. CDR3 in amino acids: CASSPGTGNEKLFF. As DNA, the CDR3 is TGTGCCAGCAGTCCCGGGACAGGGAACGAAAAACTGTTTTTT.

V and J are TRBV5-8 and TRBJ1-5, with unresolved D. Per the germline V gene, CDR1 is SGHTS and CDR2 is YDEGEE. V gave up 1 base and J gave up 7 bases, with 12 bases separating them. This CDR3 region has 14 residues. The CDR3 loop reads CASSLNRPRQPQHF. The CDR3 DNA reads TGTGCCAGCAGCTTGAACAGACCAAGGCAGCCCCAGCATTTT.

The chain has TRBV4-3 and TRBJ1-2; TRBD1 is a possible D gene (6 bases). The CDR3 has 15 amino acids. Germline V gene lookup returns CDR1 LGHNA and CDR2 YSLEER. Trimming shortened V by 1 base and J by 6 bases, and 15 bases separated the two germline ends. The CDR3 sequence is CASSQASWGQDGYTF. Here the CDR3 DNA reads TGCGCCAGCAGCCAAGCATCATGGGGGCAGGATGGCTACACCTTC.

The V and J genes are TRBV7-3 and TRBJ2-1; D is undetermined. The germline CDR1 and CDR2 sequences are SGHTA and FQGTGA. CDR3 length: 13 residues. Trimming cost V 5 bases and J 8 bases, with 13 bases left between them. Here the CDR3 DNA reads TGTGCCAGCAGCCGCCTGGGCCCTGATGAGCAGTTCTTC. It yields the protein CASSRLGPDEQFF.

This chain uses TRBV28 with TRBJ1-1, with no clear D. V dropped 4 bases and J dropped 5 bases, with 14 bases sitting between them. The CDR3 is made up of 14 amino acids. Germline V gene sequence: CDR1 MDHEN, CDR2 SYDVKM. The DNA for the CDR3 is TGTGCCAGCAGTTCCCCCGTCGGGTTAACTGAAGCTTTCTTT. Amino acid sequence: CASSSPVGLTEAFF.

The chain uses TRBV18 and TRBJ1-5; unclear D gene. V was pared by 3 bases and J by 5 bases, with 20 bases between. The CDR3 totals 17 residues. Germline V CDR1 and CDR2: KGHSH, LQKENI. CDR3 loop: CASSPSLPGFGDQPQHF. In DNA form, the CDR3 reads TGTGCCAGCTCACCCTCCCTTCCGGGGTTCGGGGATCAGCCCCAGCATTTT.

This clone was picked up a small number of times. The chain recombines TRBV27 with TRBJ2-7, with 8 bases matching TRBD2. The CDR3 is made up of 16 amino acids. Germline CDR1 reads MNHEY; CDR2 reads SMNVEV (reference sequence). The V gene end was trimmed by 4 bases and the J gene end by 9 bases; junction bases not matched to a gene: 17. As DNA, the CDR3 is TGTGCCAGCAGTTGGACGACCGGGACTAGTATCTTGGTGCAGTACTTC. Its protein is CASSWTTGTSILVQYF.

The chain joins TRBV4-3 to TRBJ1-1; 7 bases are a match to TRBD1. J gave up 3 bases and V 0 bases, and 1 base lay outside the gene matches. The germline V gene has CDR1 LGHNA and CDR2 YSLEER. The CDR3 sequence is 14 residues long. The CDR3 region has the DNA TGCGCCAGCAGCCAAGAGCAGGGGGACACTGAAGCTTTCTTT. Its translation is CASSQEQGDTEAFF.

The chain carries TRBV5-6 and TRBJ2-1; 7 bases are shared with TRBD2. The CDR3 runs to 14 residues. Germline-derived CDR1 and CDR2 are SGHDT and YYEEEE. J gave up 15 bases and V 4 bases, and 16 bases lay outside the gene matches. Here the CDR3 DNA reads TGTGCCAGCAGCCCCGGGGGAGGGTTTACGGCATCGTTCTTC. Its translation: CASSPGGGFTASFF.

J is TRBJ2-1 and V is TRBV29-1, with 10 bases matching TRBD1. V lost 7 bases and J lost 4; bases outside the gene matches: 4. The CDR3 loop spans 13 amino acids. Germline CDR1 and CDR2: SQVTM and ANQGSEA. In DNA form, the CDR3 reads TGCAGCGCCAGGACAGGGGGGTACAATGAGCAGTTCTTC. It is translated as CSARTGGYNEQFF.

A few counts support this clone. The chain uses TRBV7-9 and TRBJ2-3; 7 nucleotides agree with TRBD1. The V and J ends lost 3 bases and 0 bases, in that order; junction bases with no gene match: 6. The CDR3 runs to 16 residues. Germline values: CDR1 SEHNR, CDR2 FQNEAQ (reference sequence). DNA of the CDR3: TGTGCCAGCAGCTTCTCCGGGACAGTGAGCACAGATACGCAGTATTTT. It is translated as CASSFSGTVSTDTQYF.

J is TRBJ2-1 and V is TRBV19; 10 positions agree with TRBD2. This CDR3 contains 15 residues. Trimming removed 5 bases from V and 10 bases from J; junction bases left unmatched: 11. The germline V gene encodes CDR1 LNHDA and CDR2 SQIVND (reference sequence). The chain's CDR3 is CASSVTSGIVGEQFF. CDR3 DNA sequence: TGTGCCAGTAGTGTTACTAGCGGGATCGTTGGGGAGCAGTTCTTC.

J is TRBJ2-5 and V is TRBV4-2; TRBD2 aligns across 10 bases. The CDR3 contains 15 residues. From germline, CDR1 is LGHNA and CDR2 YNFKEQ. V trimming: 1 base; J trimming: 4 bases; junction bases outside the gene matches: 3. CDR3 in amino acids: CASSQGASGGETQYF. The DNA for the CDR3 is TGTGCCAGCAGCCAAGGGGCTAGCGGGGGAGAGACCCAGTACTTC.

This rearrangement joins TRBV21-1 to TRBJ1-2; the table names TRBD1, a call not compared with the DNA. TRBV21-1 represents a pseudogene. The CDR3 has 17 amino acids. Written as DNA, the CDR3 is TGTGCCAGCACCAAAGAAGGACAGGGGGGACTGAACTATGGCTACACCTTC. Its translation: CASTKEGQGGLNYGYTF.

In its sample, this clone was seen a few times. This chain uses TRBV9 with TRBJ1-4; D not certain. From germline, CDR1 is SGDLS and CDR2 YYNGEE. The CDR3 has 14 amino acids. V lost 3 bases and J 4 bases, leaving 10 bases between the germline ends. Here the CDR3 reads CASSDSPNNEKLFF. The CDR3 region has the DNA TGTGCCAGCAGCGACAGCCCAAATAATGAAAAACTGTTTTTT.

The J gene is TRBJ2-7, the V gene TRBV2; TRBD2 might be the D (7 bases). Germline-derived CDR1 and CDR2 are SNHLY and FYNNEI. There are 13 residues in the CDR3. V lost 5 bases, J lost 4 bases, and 12 bases lay in between. The CDR3 nucleotides read TGTGCCAGCAGTAAGGGGGGGCCATACGAGCAGTACTTC. Protein product: CASSKGGPYEQYF. Full variable domain (outside the CDR3, taken from reference TRBV2 and TRBJ2-7): EPEVTQTPSHQVTQMGQEVILRCVPISNHLYFYWYRQILGQKVEFLVSFYNNEISEKSEIFDDQFSVERPDGSNFTLKIRSTKLEDSAMYFCASSKGGPYEQYFGPGTRLTVT.

The chain combines TRBV7-2 with TRBJ2-7, with a possible D match to TRBD2 (5 bases). The CDR3 runs to 13 residues. The V end was cut by 6 bases, the J end by 2 bases, with 11 bases between. Per the germline V gene, CDR1 is SGHTA and CDR2 is FQGNSA. CDR3 in DNA: TGTACCAGCAGTAGAGGGAAACCCTACGAGCAGTACTTC. Translating gives CTSSRGKPYEQYF.

The genes are TRBV19 and TRBJ2-1; TRBD2 matches at 9 bases. The CDR3 totals 17 residues. Germline V gives CDR1 LNHDA, CDR2 SQIVND (reference sequence). The V gene end was trimmed by 0 bases and the J gene end by 0 bases; junction bases not matched to a gene: 3. CDR3 in amino acids: CASSIDSGGYSYNEQFF. The CDR3, as DNA: TGTGCCAGTAGTATAGATAGCGGGGGCTACTCCTACAATGAGCAGTTCTTC.

This chain's CDR3 is CASSLSHSGSSYEQYF. DNA of the CDR3: TGTGCCAGCAGTTTATCCCATAGCGGGAGCTCCTACGAGCAGTACTTC. The rearrangement uses TRBV28 and TRBJ2-7, with 9 bases fitting TRBD2. CDR3 size: 16 residues. The junction had 4 bases not matched to a gene; V was cut back by 1 base and J by 0 bases. The germline V gene encodes CDR1 MDHEN and CDR2 SYDVKM.

This rearrangement joins TRBV6-5 to TRBJ1-3; D is undetermined. The CDR3 covers 15 residues. Germline V gene data show CDR1 as MNHEY and CDR2 as SVGAGI. The germline V and J ends were trimmed by 4 bases and 9 bases, with 19 bases remaining between them. The CDR3 spells CASSSPGTLTSTIYF. CDR3 nucleotide sequence: TGTGCCAGCAGTTCCCCCGGTACCCTAACTAGCACCATATATTTT.

This sequence joins TRBV29-1 and TRBJ2-2; 14 nucleotides line up with TRBD2. Trimming took 0 bases from V and 1 from J; bases not matched to a gene: 7. Germline CDR1 reads SQVTM; CDR2 reads ANQGSEA. The CDR3 totals 19 residues. This CDR3 is CSVEDFGTSGRRNTGELFF. In nucleotides, the CDR3 is TGCAGCGTTGAAGATTTCGGGACTAGCGGGAGACGGAACACCGGGGAGCTGTTTTTT.